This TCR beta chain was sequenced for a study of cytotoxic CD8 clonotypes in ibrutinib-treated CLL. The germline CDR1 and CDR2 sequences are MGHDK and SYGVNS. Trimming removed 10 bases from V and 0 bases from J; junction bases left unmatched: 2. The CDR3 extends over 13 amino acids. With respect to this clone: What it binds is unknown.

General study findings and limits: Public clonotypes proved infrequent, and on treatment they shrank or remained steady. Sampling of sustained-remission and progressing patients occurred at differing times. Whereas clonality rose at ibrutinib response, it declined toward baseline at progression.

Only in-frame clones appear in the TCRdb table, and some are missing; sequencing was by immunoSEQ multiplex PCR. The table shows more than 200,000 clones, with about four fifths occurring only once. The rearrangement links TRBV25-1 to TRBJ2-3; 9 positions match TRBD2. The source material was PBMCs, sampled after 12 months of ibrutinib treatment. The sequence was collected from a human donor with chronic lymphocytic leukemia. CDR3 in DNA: TGTGCCAAAGGGACTAGCAGCACAGATACGCAGTATTTT. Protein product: CAKGTSSTDTQYF.